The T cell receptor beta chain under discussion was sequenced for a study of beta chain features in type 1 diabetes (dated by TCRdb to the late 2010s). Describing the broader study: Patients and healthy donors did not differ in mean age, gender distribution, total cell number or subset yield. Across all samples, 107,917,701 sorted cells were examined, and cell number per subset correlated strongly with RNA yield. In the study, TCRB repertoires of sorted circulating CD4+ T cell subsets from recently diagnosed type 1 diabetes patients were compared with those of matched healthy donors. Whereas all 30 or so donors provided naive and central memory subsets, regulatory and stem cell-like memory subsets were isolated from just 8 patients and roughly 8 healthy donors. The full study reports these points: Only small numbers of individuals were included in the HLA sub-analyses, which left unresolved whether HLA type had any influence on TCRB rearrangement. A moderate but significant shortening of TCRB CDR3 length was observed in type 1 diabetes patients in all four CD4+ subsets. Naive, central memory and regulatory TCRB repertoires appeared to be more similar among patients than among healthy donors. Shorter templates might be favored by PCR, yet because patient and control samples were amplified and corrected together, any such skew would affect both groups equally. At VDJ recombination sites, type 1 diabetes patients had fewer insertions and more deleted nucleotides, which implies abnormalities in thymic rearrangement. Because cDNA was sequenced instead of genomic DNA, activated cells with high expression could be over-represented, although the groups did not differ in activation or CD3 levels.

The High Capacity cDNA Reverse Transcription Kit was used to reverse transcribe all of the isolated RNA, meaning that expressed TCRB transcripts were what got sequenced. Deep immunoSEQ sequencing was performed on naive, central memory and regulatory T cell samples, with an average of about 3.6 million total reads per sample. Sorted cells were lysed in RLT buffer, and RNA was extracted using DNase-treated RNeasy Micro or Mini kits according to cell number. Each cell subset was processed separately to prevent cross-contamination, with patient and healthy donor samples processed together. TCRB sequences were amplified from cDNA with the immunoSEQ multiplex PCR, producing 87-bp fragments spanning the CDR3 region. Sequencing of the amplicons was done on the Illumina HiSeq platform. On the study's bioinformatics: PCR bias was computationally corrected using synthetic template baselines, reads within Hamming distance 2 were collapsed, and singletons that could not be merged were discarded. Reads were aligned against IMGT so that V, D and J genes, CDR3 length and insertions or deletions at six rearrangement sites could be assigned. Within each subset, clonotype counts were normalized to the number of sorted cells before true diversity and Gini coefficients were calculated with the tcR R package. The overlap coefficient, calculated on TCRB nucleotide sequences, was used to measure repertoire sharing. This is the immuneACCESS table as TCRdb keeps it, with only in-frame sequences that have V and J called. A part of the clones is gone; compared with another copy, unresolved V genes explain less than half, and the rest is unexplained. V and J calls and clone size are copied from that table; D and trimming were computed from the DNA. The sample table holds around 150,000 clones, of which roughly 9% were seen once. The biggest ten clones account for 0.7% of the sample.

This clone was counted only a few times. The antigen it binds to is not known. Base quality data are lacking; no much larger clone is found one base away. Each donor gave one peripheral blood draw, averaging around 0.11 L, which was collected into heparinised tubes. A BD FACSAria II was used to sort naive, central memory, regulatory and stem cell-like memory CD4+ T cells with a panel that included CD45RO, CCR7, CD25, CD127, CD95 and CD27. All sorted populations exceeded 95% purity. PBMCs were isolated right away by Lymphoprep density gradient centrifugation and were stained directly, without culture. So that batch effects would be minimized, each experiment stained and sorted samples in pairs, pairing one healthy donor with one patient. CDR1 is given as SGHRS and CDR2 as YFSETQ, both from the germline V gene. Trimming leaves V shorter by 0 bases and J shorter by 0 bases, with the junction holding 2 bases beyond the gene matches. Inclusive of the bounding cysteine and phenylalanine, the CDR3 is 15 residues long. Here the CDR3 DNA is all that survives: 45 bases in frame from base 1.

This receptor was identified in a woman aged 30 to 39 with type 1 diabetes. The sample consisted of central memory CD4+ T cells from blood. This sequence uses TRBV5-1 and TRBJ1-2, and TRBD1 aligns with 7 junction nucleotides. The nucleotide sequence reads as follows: TGCGCCAGCAGCTTGGAGGGACAGTCTAACTATGGCTACACCTTC. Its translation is CASSLEGQSNYGYTF. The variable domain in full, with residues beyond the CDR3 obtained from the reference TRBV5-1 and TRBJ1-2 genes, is KAGVTQTPRYLIKTRGQQVTLSCSPISGHRSVSWYQQTPGQGLQFLFEYFSETQRNKGNFPGRFSGRQFSNSRSEMNVSTLELGDSALYLCASSLEGQSNYGYTFGSGTRLTVV.